This TCR beta chain was identified in a study of blood T cell repertoires in COVID-19. Study in general: Samples came from the United States, Italy and Spain, spanning acute and convalescent COVID-19. Sources were T cells, B-cell-depleted T cells, or PBMCs; the material itself was cDNA or gDNA.

Germline V gene sequence: CDR1 SQVTM, CDR2 ANQGSEA. The CDR3 is 14 amino acids. The V and J ends lost 5 bases and 6 bases respectively, with 16 bases between them. Assay used: immunoSEQ multiplex PCR; TCRdb lists only in-frame clones, some missing. In the table there are fewer than 300,000 clones, just under 90% of which are singletons. One Seattle source followed patients from active infection through their disease course. The chain uses TRBV29-1 and TRBJ2-2; D not resolved. Sequenced input: peripheral blood. The clonotype comes from a woman between 50 and 59 years old with COVID-19, enrolled during active disease. The CDR3 loop is CSVFSNFRAGELFF. The DNA for the CDR3 is TGCAGCGTTTTTTCTAACTTCCGGGCCGGGGAGCTGTTTTTT.